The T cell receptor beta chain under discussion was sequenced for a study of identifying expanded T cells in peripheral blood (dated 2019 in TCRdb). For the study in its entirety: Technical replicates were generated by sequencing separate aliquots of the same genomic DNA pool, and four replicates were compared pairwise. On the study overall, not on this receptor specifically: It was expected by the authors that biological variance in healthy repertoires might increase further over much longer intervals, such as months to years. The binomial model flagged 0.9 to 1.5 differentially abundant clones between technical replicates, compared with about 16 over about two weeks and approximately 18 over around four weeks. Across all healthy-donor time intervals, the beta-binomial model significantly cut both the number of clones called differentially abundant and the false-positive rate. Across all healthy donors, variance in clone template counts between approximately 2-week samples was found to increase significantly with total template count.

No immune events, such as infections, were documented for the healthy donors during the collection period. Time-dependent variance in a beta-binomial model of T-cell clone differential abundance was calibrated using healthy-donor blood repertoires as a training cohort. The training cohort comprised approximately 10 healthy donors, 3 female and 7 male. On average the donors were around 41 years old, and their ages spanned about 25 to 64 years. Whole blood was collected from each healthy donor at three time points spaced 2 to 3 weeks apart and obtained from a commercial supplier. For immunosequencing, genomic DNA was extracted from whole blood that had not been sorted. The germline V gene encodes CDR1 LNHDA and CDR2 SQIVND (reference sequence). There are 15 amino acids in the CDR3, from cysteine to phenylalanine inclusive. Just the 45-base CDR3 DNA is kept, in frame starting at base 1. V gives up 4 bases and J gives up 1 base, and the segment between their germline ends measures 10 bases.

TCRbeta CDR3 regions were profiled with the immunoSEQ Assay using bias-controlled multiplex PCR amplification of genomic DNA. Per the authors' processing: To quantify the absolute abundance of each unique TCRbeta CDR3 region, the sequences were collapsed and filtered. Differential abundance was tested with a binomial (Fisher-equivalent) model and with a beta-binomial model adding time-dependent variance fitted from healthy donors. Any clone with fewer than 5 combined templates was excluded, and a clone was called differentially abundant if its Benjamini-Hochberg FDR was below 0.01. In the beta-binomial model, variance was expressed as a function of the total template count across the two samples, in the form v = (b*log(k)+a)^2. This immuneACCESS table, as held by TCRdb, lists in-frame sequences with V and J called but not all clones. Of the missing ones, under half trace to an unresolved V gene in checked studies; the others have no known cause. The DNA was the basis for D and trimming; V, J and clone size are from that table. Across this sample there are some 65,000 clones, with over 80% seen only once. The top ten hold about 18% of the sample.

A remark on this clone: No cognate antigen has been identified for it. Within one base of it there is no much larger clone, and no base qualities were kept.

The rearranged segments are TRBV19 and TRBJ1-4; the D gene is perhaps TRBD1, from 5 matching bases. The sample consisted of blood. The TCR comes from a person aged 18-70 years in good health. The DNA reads TGTGCCAGTAGTACGTCGGGGCGAACTAATGAAAAACTGTTTTTT. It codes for CASSTSGRTNEKLFF.